The TCR beta chain under discussion was sequenced for a study of shared clonotypes between healthy human individuals. This clone came up a few times. Antigen specificity is unknown. General study points: It was the non-shared clonotypes that had lower generation probabilities than clonotypes shared by all four donors.

Per the original data handling: ImmunoSEQ gave junction-only sequences without quality scores, so filtering differed. The data were produced by immunoSEQ multiplex PCR, yet TCRdb's version contains in-frame clones alone and is incomplete. Clonal size and the V and J genes are those of that table, whereas D and trimming came from the DNA. The table records around 1 million clones, 76% of them present only once. Germline-derived CDR1 and CDR2 are MGHDK and SYGVNS. The CDR3 spans 13 residues. V was trimmed by 2 bases and J by 8 bases, leaving 7 bases between them. The authors divided CD4+ cells into CD45RA+ naive and CD45RA-negative memory subsets.

This receptor was obtained from a man aged 18 to 35 in good health. The gene calls are TRBV25-1 and TRBJ1-6; D ambiguous. Sequencing was performed on memory CD4+ T cells sorted from blood. Sample subset: CD45RA-negative fraction. CDR3 sequence: CASSEVGHSPLHF. The CDR3 nucleotides read TGTGCCAGCAGTGAAGTCGGCCATTCACCCCTCCACTTT.